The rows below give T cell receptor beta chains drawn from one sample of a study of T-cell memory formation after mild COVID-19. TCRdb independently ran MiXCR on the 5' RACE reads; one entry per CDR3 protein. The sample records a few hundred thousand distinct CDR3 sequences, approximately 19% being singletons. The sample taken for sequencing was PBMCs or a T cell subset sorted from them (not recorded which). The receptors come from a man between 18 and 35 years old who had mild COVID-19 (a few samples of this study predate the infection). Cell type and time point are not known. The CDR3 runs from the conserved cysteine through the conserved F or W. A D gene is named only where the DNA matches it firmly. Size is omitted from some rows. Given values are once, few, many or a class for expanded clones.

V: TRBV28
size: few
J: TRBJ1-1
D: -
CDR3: CATLTRTDEAFF
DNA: TGTGCCACCCTTACGCGGACAGATGAAGCTTTCTTT

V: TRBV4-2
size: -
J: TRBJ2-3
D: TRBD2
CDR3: CASSQATRGGWTDTQYF
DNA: TGTGCCAGCAGCCAAGCTACGCGGGGGGGCTGGACAGATACGCAGTATTTT

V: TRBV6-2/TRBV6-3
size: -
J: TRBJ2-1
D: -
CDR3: CASSYVADNEQFF
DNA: TGTGCCAGCAGTTACGTCGCGGACAATGAGCAGTTCTTC

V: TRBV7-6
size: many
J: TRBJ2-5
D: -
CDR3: CASSLLVETQYF
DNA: TGTGCCAGCAGCTTACTAGTTGAGACCCAGTACTTC

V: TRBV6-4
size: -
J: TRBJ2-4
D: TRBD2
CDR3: CASSDQAGGGNIQYF
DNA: TGTGCCAGCAGTGACCAAGCGGGGGGGGGAAACATTCAGTACTTC

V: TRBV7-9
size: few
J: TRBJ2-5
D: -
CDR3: CATPAGRFQETQYF
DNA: TGTGCCACCCCCGCAGGGCGGTTCCAAGAGACCCAGTACTTC

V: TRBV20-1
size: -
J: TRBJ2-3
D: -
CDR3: CSAQMGFTDTQYF
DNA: TGCAGTGCTCAGATGGGATTTACAGATACGCAGTATTTT

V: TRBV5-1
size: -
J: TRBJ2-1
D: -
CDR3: CASSPPGYHEQFF
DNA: TGCGCCAGCAGCCCGCCGGGTTACCATGAGCAGTTCTTC

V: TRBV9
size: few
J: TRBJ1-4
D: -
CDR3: CASSVGPGQRFNEKLFF
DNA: TGTGCCAGCAGCGTAGGGCCGGGGCAGAGATTTAATGAAAAACTGTTTTTT

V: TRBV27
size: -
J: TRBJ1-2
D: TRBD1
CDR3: CASRSGATGHGYTF
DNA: TGTGCCAGCAGGTCGGGGGCGACAGGGCACGGCTACACCTTC

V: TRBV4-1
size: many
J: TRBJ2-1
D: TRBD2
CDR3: CASSHLAGDNEQFF
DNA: TGCGCCAGCAGCCACTTAGCGGGGGACAATGAGCAGTTCTTC

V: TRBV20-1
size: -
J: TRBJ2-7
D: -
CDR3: CSASFGTSPYEQYF
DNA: TGCAGTGCTAGTTTCGGGACTTCCCCCTACGAGCAGTACTTC

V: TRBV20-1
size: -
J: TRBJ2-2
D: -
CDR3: CSARAQGTGELFF
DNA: TGCAGTGCTAGGGCACAGGGTACCGGGGAGCTGTTTTTT

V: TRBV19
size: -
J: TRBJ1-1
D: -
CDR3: CASSAQGSTEAFF
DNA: TGTGCCAGTAGTGCTCAGGGCAGCACTGAAGCTTTCTTT

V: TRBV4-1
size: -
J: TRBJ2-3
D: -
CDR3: CASSQEWRGTDTQYF
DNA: TGCGCCAGCAGCCAAGAGTGGCGGGGCACAGATACGCAGTATTTT

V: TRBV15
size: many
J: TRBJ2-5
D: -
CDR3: CATRRGGETQYF
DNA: TGTGCCACTAGGAGGGGTGGGGAGACCCAGTACTTC

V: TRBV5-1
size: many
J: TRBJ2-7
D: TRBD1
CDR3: CASSPRTGGGNYEQYF
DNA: TGCGCCAGCAGCCCGCGGACAGGGGGCGGAAACTACGAGCAGTACTTC

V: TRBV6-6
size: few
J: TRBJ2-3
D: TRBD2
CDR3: CASWGPGLAGGPPTQYF
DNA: TGTGCCAGCTGGGGGCCGGGACTAGCGGGGGGGCCGCCTACGCAGTATTTT

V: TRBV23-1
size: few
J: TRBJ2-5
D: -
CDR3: CASSRYGSQETQYF
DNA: TGCGCCAGCAGTCGATACGGGAGCCAAGAGACCCAGTACTTC

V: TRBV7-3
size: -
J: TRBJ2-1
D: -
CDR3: CASSFRRSSYNEQFF
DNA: TGTGCCAGCAGCTTCCGACGGAGCTCCTACAATGAGCAGTTCTTC

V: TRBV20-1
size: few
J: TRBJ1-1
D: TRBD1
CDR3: CSASTGGGNTEAFF
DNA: TGCAGTGCTAGTACAGGGGGGGGGAACACTGAAGCTTTCTTT

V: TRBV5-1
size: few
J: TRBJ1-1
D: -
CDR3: CASSEPGVNAAFF
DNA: TGCGCCAGCAGCGAACCAGGGGTCAATGCAGCTTTCTTT

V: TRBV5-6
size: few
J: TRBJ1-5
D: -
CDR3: CASSLILGPQHF
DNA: TGTGCCAGCAGCTTGATCTTGGGGCCCCAGCATTTT

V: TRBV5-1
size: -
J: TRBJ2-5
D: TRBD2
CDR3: CASSFGLAGQQETQYF
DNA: TGCGCCAGCAGCTTCGGACTAGCGGGACAGCAAGAGACCCAGTACTTC

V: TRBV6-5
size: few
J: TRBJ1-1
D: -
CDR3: CASSPRTAPTAFF
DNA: TGTGCCAGCAGCCCCCGGACAGCGCCTACCGCTTTCTTT

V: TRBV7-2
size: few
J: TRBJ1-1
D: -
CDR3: CASSLGRTQWAQAFF
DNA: TGTGCCAGCAGCTTAGGCCGGACCCAGTGGGCGCAAGCTTTCTTT

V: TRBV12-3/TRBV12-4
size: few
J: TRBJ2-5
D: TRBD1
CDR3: CASTRVGTGEETQYF
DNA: TGTGCCAGCACCCGGGTGGGGACAGGGGAAGAGACCCAGTACTTC

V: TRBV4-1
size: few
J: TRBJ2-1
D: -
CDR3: CASREYNEQFF
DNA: TGCGCCAGCCGGGAGTACAATGAGCAGTTCTTC

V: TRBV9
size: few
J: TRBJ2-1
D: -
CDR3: CASSVNWRAYNEQFF
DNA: TGTGCCAGCAGCGTAAATTGGCGGGCCTACAATGAGCAGTTCTTC

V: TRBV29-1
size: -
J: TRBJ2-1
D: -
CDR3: CSVEDRASLPEQFF
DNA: TGCAGCGTTGAAGATCGGGCTAGTCTCCCCGAGCAGTTCTTC

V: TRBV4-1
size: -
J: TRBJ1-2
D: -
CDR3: CASSQPARGISYGYTF
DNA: TGCGCCAGCAGCCAACCCGCCAGAGGAATAAGCTATGGCTACACCTTC

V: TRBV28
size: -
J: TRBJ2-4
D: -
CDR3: CASSFLQGRSDIQYF
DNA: TGTGCCAGCAGTTTTCTCCAGGGGAGGTCGGACATTCAGTACTTC

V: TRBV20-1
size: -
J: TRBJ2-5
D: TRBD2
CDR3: CSAISGGWGETQYF
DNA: TGCAGTGCGATTAGCGGGGGATGGGGAGAGACCCAGTACTTC

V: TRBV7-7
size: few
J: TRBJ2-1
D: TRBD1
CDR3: CASSLYGDRVPYNEQFF
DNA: TGTGCTAGCAGCTTATATGGTGACAGGGTCCCCTACAATGAGCAGTTCTTC

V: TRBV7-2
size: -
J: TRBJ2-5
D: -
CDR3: CASSLGFGWDQETQYF
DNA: TGTGCCAGCAGCTTAGGTTTTGGTTGGGACCAAGAGACCCAGTACTTC

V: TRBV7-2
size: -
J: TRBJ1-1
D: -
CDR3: CASSSDGFTEAFF
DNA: TGTGCCAGCAGCAGCGACGGATTCACTGAAGCTTTCTTT

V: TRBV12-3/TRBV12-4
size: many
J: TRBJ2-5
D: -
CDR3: CASSPGTTQETQYF
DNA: TGTGCCAGCAGTCCCGGGACCACCCAAGAGACCCAGTACTTC

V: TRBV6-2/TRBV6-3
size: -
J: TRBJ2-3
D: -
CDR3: CASSFSHSGDTQYF
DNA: TGTGCCAGCAGTTTTTCCCATTCCGGGGATACGCAGTATTTT

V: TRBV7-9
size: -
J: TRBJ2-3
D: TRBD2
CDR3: CASSPGASGGTDTQYF
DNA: TGTGCCAGCAGCCCCGGCGCTAGCGGGGGCACAGATACGCAGTATTTT

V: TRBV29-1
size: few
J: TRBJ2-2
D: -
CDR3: CSVEGWGGELFF
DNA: TGCAGCGTTGAGGGATGGGGCGGGGAGCTGTTTTTT

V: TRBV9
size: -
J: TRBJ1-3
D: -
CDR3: CASTQRGDSGNTIYF
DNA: TGTGCCAGCACCCAACGGGGGGATTCTGGAAACACCATATATTTT

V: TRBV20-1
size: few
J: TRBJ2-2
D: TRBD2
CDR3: CSARTSGAGELFF
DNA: TGCAGTGCACGGACTAGCGGGGCCGGGGAGCTGTTTTTT

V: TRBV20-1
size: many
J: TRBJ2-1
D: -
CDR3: CSARDLAGPKEQFF
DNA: TGCAGTGCTAGAGATTTGGCGGGGCCGAAGGAGCAGTTCTTC

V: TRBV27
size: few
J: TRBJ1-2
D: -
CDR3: CASSTTGIGNYGYTF
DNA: TGTGCCAGCAGCACTACAGGGATCGGCAACTATGGCTACACCTTC

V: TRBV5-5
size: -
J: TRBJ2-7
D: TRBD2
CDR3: CASGASGGISYEQYF
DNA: TGTGCCAGCGGCGCTAGCGGCGGCATCTCCTACGAGCAGTACTTC

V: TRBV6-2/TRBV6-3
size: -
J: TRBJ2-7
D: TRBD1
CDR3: CASSNRDRGRSIPYEQYF
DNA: TGTGCCAGCAGTAACCGGGACAGGGGGCGTAGTATCCCCTACGAGCAGTACTTC

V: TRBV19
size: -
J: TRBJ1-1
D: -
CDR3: CASSIIGGLYTEAFF
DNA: TGTGCCAGTAGTATAATCGGGGGACTATACACTGAAGCTTTCTTT

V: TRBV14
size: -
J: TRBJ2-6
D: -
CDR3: CASSQAGLEGANVLTF
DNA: TGTGCCAGCAGCCAAGCGGGGCTGGAGGGGGCCAACGTCCTGACTTTC

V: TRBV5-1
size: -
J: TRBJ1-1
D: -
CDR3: CASSSSGGLRAEAFF
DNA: TGCGCCAGCAGCTCCTCCGGGGGCTTAAGGGCTGAAGCTTTCTTT

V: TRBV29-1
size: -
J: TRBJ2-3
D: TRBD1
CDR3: CSAETGADTQYF
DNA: TGCAGCGCAGAGACAGGGGCCGATACGCAGTATTTT

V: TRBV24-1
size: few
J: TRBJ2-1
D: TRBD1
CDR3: CATSDSDRWEQFF
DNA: TGTGCCACCAGTGATTCGGACAGGTGGGAGCAGTTCTTC

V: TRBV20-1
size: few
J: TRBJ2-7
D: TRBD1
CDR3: CSASSWDRAYEQYF
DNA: TGCAGTGCTAGTTCCTGGGACAGGGCCTACGAGCAGTACTTC

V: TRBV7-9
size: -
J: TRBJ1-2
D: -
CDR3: CASSLDTLFYGYTF
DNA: TGTGCCAGCAGCTTAGATACACTGTTCTATGGCTACACCTTC